Following are 5 T cell receptor beta chains from one sample sequenced in a study of OX40 agonist ivuxolimab in advanced cancers. Generated by immunoSEQ multiplex PCR, the TCRdb table keeps only in-frame clones and is missing some. The sample has over 55,000 clones; approximately 80% are singletons. The sequencing here drew on CD4+ or CD8+ T cells sorted from blood, taken in a trial of the OX40 agonist ivuxolimab. The receptors come from an adult with an advanced solid tumor such as melanoma, head and neck, liver or kidney cancer.

The chain has TRBV6-1 and TRBJ2-7; D may be TRBD2 (5 bases). The CDR3 totals 13 residues. Trimming shortened V by 4 bases and J by 3 bases, and 10 bases separated the two germline ends. The germline V gene encodes CDR1 MNHNS and CDR2 SASEGT. The CDR3 sequence is CASSAASGYEQYF. The CDR3, as DNA: TGTGCCAGCAGTGCGGCCAGCGGCTACGAGCAGTACTTC.

In this sample, this clone turned up a few times. This sequence joins TRBV5-1 and TRBJ1-1; D not resolved. CDR3 length equals 13 residues. Germline CDR1 is SGHRS and CDR2 is YFSETQ. V was shortened by 4 bases and J by 0 bases, with 7 bases between the two germline ends. As DNA, the CDR3 is TGCGCCAGCAGCACGGGCATGAACACTGAAGCTTTCTTT. This codes for CASSTGMNTEAFF. The variable domain in full, completed from reference TRBV5-1 and TRBJ1-1, reads KAGVTQTPRYLIKTRGQQVTLSCSPISGHRSVSWYQQTPGQGLQFLFEYFSETQRNKGNFPGRFSGRQFSNSRSEMNVSTLELGDSALYLCASSTGMNTEAFFGQGTRLTVV.

This clone was seen more than once but under ten times. The genes are TRBV11-2 and TRBJ1-1, with D hard to call. Trimming cost V 4 bases and J 11 bases, with 17 bases left between them. The CDR3 length is 13 residues. Germline-derived CDR1 and CDR2 are SGHAT and FQNNGV. In DNA, the CDR3 is TGTGCCAGCAGCTCCCACCGGGGAGTTCGGGCTTTCTTT. It translates to CASSSHRGVRAFF.

The chain links TRBV14 to TRBJ2-2; D gene unclear. The germline V gene encodes CDR1 SGHDN and CDR2 FVKESK. The CDR3 has 11 amino acids. V was shortened by 4 bases and J by 12 bases, with 9 bases between the two germline ends. The CDR3, as DNA: TGTGCCAGCAGCCGCACTTTTCAGCTGTTTTTT. This sequence encodes CASSRTFQLFF.

The V gene is TRBV2, the J gene TRBJ1-1; TRBD1 matches at 12 bases. Germline lookup yields CDR1 SNHLY and CDR2 FYNNEI. CDR3 size: 15 residues. J was trimmed by 6 bases and V by 6 bases; bases with no gene match: 8. The CDR3 is CASRPGQGARSEAFF. In DNA form, the CDR3 reads TGTGCCAGCAGACCGGGACAGGGGGCCAGGTCTGAAGCTTTCTTT.